The 12 T cell receptor beta chains below were found in one sample sequenced in a study of T cell repertoires in cytomegalovirus infection. TCRdb called the reads again in MiXCR, with one record for every CDR3 protein. The sample holds over 300,000 distinct CDR3 sequences, roughly 15% seen once. The sample comprised PBMCs. Receptor source: a human donor in good health (CMV status not recorded). Some clones in this sample may be carry-over from other donors' samples.

This clonotype was picked up a small number of times. The chain is built from TRBV2 and TRBJ2-7; D is uncertain. V lost 6 bases to trimming and J lost 3 bases, with 12 bases between them. This CDR3 contains 13 residues. Germline lookup yields CDR1 SNHLY and CDR2 FYNNEI. As DNA, the CDR3 is TGTGCCAGCAGCCTCAAGGTCGGCTACGAGCAGTACTTC. It encodes CASSLKVGYEQYF.

This clonotype was seen only a few times. This chain joins TRBV12-3 or TRBV12-4 and TRBJ1-2; maybe TRBD1 (6 bases). Trimming took off 4 bases at V and 4 bases at J, with 13 bases between the two ends. This CDR3 has 14 amino acids. The CDR3 DNA is TGTGCCAGCAGTTGGAACAGGGAGGGCTATGGCTACACCTTC. It is translated as CASSWNREGYGYTF.

This rearrangement joins TRBV20-1 to TRBJ2-1; maybe TRBD2 (6 bases). V was pared by 3 bases and J by 5 bases, with 17 bases between. The V gene's germline CDR1 is DFQATT and CDR2 SNEGSKA (reference sequence). The CDR3 totals 15 residues. The CDR3 DNA reads as TGCAGTGCTAGGAGGCGTCCGGGAGTCAACAATGAGCAGTTCTTC. This encodes CSARRRPGVNNEQFF.

This clonotype was seen only a few times. The CDR3 DNA is TGCGCCAGCAGCCATGGGACAGGAAAGAAAGAGACCCAGTACTTC. Translated, it gives CASSHGTGKKETQYF. The chain combines TRBV4-1 with TRBJ2-5; 8 bases match TRBD1. Germline values: CDR1 MGHRA, CDR2 YSYEKL. The CDR3 is made up of 15 amino acids. Germline trimming cut 3 bases from V and 3 bases from J; bases unmatched to any gene: 6.

Ten or more counts support this clonotype. The rearrangement links TRBV12-3 or TRBV12-4 to TRBJ2-3; 14 bases line up with TRBD2. Trimming at V came to 5 bases and at J to 7 bases, leaving 5 bases not matched to a gene. This CDR3 is built from 15 residues. CDR3 loop: CASSQGLAGVNTQYF. The CDR3 DNA reads as TGTGCCAGCAGTCAGGGACTAGCGGGGGTAAATACGCAGTATTTT.

This clonotype was detected ten times or more. The chain recombines TRBV13 with TRBJ1-1; maybe TRBD1 (6 bases). The germline V and J ends were trimmed by 4 bases and 6 bases, with 12 bases remaining between them. The germline V gene encodes CDR1 PRHDT and CDR2 FYEKMQ (reference sequence). This CDR3 is built from 13 residues. The CDR3 sequence is CASSSQGIPEAFF. In DNA, the CDR3 is TGTGCCAGCAGCTCCCAGGGGATCCCTGAAGCTTTCTTT.

In this sample, this clonotype turned up many times. The chain is built from TRBV7-8 and TRBJ2-1, with TRBD2 matching over 12 bases. The junction had 6 bases not matched to a gene; V was cut back by 5 bases and J by 4 bases. Germline CDR1 is SGHVS and CDR2 is FQNEAQ. The length of the CDR3 is 16 residues. The CDR3 region has the DNA TGTGCCAGCAGCACCCTAGCGGGGGGGCAATACAATGAGCAGTTCTTC. This translates into CASSTLAGGQYNEQFF. Using reference TRBV7-8 and TRBJ2-1 for the parts outside the CDR3, the full variable domain is GAGVSQSPRYKVAKRGQDVALRCDPISGHVSLFWYQQALGQGPEFLTYFQNEAQLDKSGLPSDRFFAERPEGSVSTLKIQRTQQEDSAVYLCASSTLAGGQYNEQFFGPGTRLTVL.

This chain joins TRBV6-1 and TRBJ2-3; D assignment may be TRBD1 or TRBD2 (5 bases each). V lost 6 bases, J lost 3 bases, and 16 bases lay in between. Germline V gene lookup returns CDR1 MNHNS and CDR2 SASEGT. The CDR3 extends over 15 amino acids. CDR3 region: CASRRTGTLTDTQYF. The CDR3 DNA is TGTGCCAGCAGGCGGACCGGGACGCTAACAGATACGCAGTATTTT.

The gene calls are TRBV7-2 and TRBJ2-7; weak D call: TRBD2 (6 bases). This CDR3 is 13 amino acids long. Germline CDR1 is SGHTA and CDR2 is FQGNSA. The V gene lost 5 bases and the J gene lost 2 bases, with 10 bases spanning the gap. CDR3 in amino acids: CASSQTGAYEQYF. For the CDR3, the DNA is TGTGCCAGCAGCCAGACGGGGGCCTACGAGCAGTACTTC.

This clonotype was seen ten or more times. The chain is built from TRBV7-2 and TRBJ2-7, with D hard to call. This CDR3 has 12 amino acids. Germline V gene lookup returns CDR1 SGHTA and CDR2 FQGNSA. V shed 5 bases and J shed 1 base, with 6 bases lying between them. The CDR3 loop reads CASSPESYEQYF. As DNA, the CDR3 is TGTGCCAGCAGCCCGGAATCCTACGAGCAGTACTTC.

This clonotype was seen at least ten times. The CDR3 coding sequence is TGTGCCAGCAGTTACTCTTCCGGGCCGACTTATAGCAATCAGCCCCAGCATTTT. It encodes CASSYSSGPTYSNQPQHF. The V and J genes are TRBV6-6 and TRBJ1-5; D unresolved. This CDR3 is built from 18 residues. With 0 bases removed from V and 0 bases from J, the gap between germline ends came to 15 bases. The germline V gene encodes CDR1 MNHNY and CDR2 SVGAGI (reference sequence).

V usage is TRBV28 and J usage is TRBJ1-2; 7 nucleotides match TRBD1. From germline, CDR1 is MDHEN and CDR2 SYDVKM. Trimming removed 6 bases from V and 2 bases from J; junction bases left unmatched: 3. The CDR3 extends over 13 amino acids. The CDR3 DNA is TGTGCCAGCAGGGAGGGGGCGAACTATGGCTACACCTTC. Translating gives CASREGANYGYTF.